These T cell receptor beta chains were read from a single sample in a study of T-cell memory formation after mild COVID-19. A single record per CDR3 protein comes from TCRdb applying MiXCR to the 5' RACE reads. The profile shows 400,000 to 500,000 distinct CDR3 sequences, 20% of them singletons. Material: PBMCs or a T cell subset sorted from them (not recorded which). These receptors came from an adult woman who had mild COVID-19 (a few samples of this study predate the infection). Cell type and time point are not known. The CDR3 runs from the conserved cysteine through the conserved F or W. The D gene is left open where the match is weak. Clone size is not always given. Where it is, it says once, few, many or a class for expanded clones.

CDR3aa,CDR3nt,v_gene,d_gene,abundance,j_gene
CASTLRTSRLSYEQYF,TGTGCCAGCACCCTACGGACTAGCCGATTAAGTTACGAGCAGTACTTC,TRBV6-2/TRBV6-3,TRBD2,-,TRBJ2-7
CASKPPRGRGYTF,TGTGCCAGCAAACCACCGAGGGGAAGGGGCTACACCTTC,TRBV6-1,-,few,TRBJ1-2
CASSVDRQGNEQFF,TGTGCCAGCAGCGTAGACCGCCAGGGCAATGAGCAGTTCTTC,TRBV9,-,-,TRBJ2-1
CASSFRSLAVYNEQFF,TGTGCCAGCAGCTTTCGTTCACTAGCGGTATACAATGAGCAGTTCTTC,TRBV7-2,TRBD2,-,TRBJ2-1
CASSPRGAVNTEAFF,TGTGCCAGCAGTCCCCGCGGGGCAGTGAACACTGAAGCTTTCTTT,TRBV12-3/TRBV12-4,-,-,TRBJ1-1
CASSLARLAGNNEQFF,TGTGCCAGCAGCTTGGCTAGACTAGCGGGAAACAATGAGCAGTTCTTC,TRBV11-2,TRBD2,few,TRBJ2-1
CASSQEFPPYDGELFF,TGTGCCAGCAGCCAAGAATTCCCCCCATATGACGGGGAGCTGTTTTTT,TRBV4-2,-,many,TRBJ2-2
CASTTSEAGANVLTF,TGTGCCAGCACAACGTCGGAGGCTGGGGCCAACGTCCTGACTTTC,TRBV12-3/TRBV12-4,-,-,TRBJ2-6
CSAIDRRNYGYTF,TGCAGTGCTATAGACAGGCGAAACTATGGCTACACCTTC,TRBV20-1,-,-,TRBJ1-2
CASSLTAGSPYEQYF,TGTGCCAGCAGCTTAACCGCAGGTTCGCCTTACGAGCAGTACTTC,TRBV7-2,-,-,TRBJ2-7
CATTRGRTDTQYF,TGTGCCACCACCCGGGGGCGGACAGATACGCAGTATTTT,TRBV15,-,few,TRBJ2-3
CASSSSTGLVQETQYF,TGTGCCAGCAGCTCATCGACGGGACTCGTCCAAGAGACCCAGTACTTC,TRBV7-2,-,-,TRBJ2-5
CATSRRTRTSGQRGNEQFF,TGTGCCACCAGCAGACGTACAAGGACTAGCGGGCAAAGGGGCAATGAGCAGTTCTTC,TRBV15,TRBD2,few,TRBJ2-1
CASSPTQKNIQYF,TGTGCCAGCTCACCTACACAAAAAAACATTCAGTACTTC,TRBV18,-,few,TRBJ2-4
CASSLAGGGKTQYF,TGTGCCAGCAGTCTAGCGGGAGGAGGAAAGACCCAGTACTTC,TRBV12-3/TRBV12-4,TRBD2,-,TRBJ2-5
CASSHRGRLATEAFF,TGTGCCAGCAGCCACAGGGGGCGGCTGGCCACTGAAGCTTTCTTT,TRBV3-1,TRBD1,-,TRBJ1-1
CASSYTYQASPTETQYF,TGTGCCAGCAGTTACACATACCAGGCTTCGCCTACCGAGACCCAGTACTTC,TRBV6-5,-,few,TRBJ2-5
CASSQFSGVSSYEQYF,TGTGCCAGCAGCCAATTTAGCGGGGTTAGCTCCTACGAGCAGTACTTC,TRBV7-2,TRBD2,-,TRBJ2-7
CASSLEPGGIEKLFF,TGCGCCAGCAGCTTGGAACCAGGGGGCATTGAAAAACTGTTTTTT,TRBV5-1,TRBD1,few,TRBJ1-4
CASSSQGQETQYF,TGTGCCAGCAGTAGCCAGGGACAAGAGACCCAGTACTTC,TRBV6-2/TRBV6-3,-,few,TRBJ2-5
CATSVGTGTAEQFF,TGTGCCACCAGTGTTGGGACAGGGACCGCTGAGCAGTTCTTC,TRBV24-1,TRBD1,few,TRBJ2-1
CASRGYDPEQYF,TGTGCCAGCAGAGGGTATGACCCCGAGCAGTACTTC,TRBV6-1,-,-,TRBJ2-7
CASSPRPREQFF,TGTGCCAGCAGTCCTAGGCCAAGGGAGCAGTTCTTC,TRBV12-3/TRBV12-4,-,many,TRBJ2-1
CASSLDGGRAYNEQFF,TGTGCCAGCAGCTTGGATGGGGGCCGAGCCTACAATGAGCAGTTCTTC,TRBV5-4,-,-,TRBJ2-1
CASSESGTYEQYF,TGTGCCAGCTCCGAGAGCGGTACCTACGAGCAGTACTTC,TRBV25-1,-,-,TRBJ2-7
CSAWTGRTYEQYF,TGCAGTGCCTGGACAGGGCGGACCTACGAGCAGTACTTC,TRBV20-1,TRBD1,few,TRBJ2-7
CASSPSRWGETQYF,TGTGCCAGCTCACCAAGCAGGTGGGGCGAGACCCAGTACTTC,TRBV18,-,-,TRBJ2-5
CASSPGIAQETQYF,TGTGCCAGCAGCCCCGGTATAGCCCAAGAGACCCAGTACTTC,TRBV7-3,-,few,TRBJ2-5
CASSLVGQGATEAFF,TGTGCCAGCAGCTTGGTGGGACAGGGGGCCACTGAAGCTTTCTTT,TRBV5-5,TRBD1,-,TRBJ1-1
CASSDGRETQYF,TGTGCCAGCAGCGATGGGCGGGAGACCCAGTACTTC,TRBV7-7,-,-,TRBJ2-5
CSAEDTTRTSGRLGETQYF,TGCAGTGCGGAAGATACGACAAGGACTAGCGGGAGGCTGGGAGAGACCCAGTACTTC,TRBV20-1,TRBD2,-,TRBJ2-5
CSARDLDQEQFF,TGCAGTGCTAGAGACCTAGACCAGGAGCAGTTCTTC,TRBV20-1,-,many,TRBJ2-1
CASSVGFSSNQPQHF,TGTGCCAGCAGCGTTGGGTTTTCGAGCAATCAGCCCCAGCATTTT,TRBV9,-,-,TRBJ1-5
CASSSLLRGLTRSYEQYF,TGTGCCAGCAGTTCCTTACTTCGAGGGTTAACCCGGAGCTACGAGCAGTACTTC,TRBV6-2/TRBV6-3,-,few,TRBJ2-7
CASSLVAGREEKLFF,TGCGCCAGCAGCTTGGTAGCAGGGAGGGAAGAAAAACTGTTTTTT,TRBV5-1,-,few,TRBJ1-4
CASSTHRDEKLFF,TGTGCCAGCAGCACCCACAGGGACGAAAAACTGTTTTTT,TRBV7-9,-,-,TRBJ1-4
CASSQDGGAISTNEKLFF,TGTGCCAGCAGCCAAGATGGCGGGGCCATCTCAACTAATGAAAAACTGTTTTTT,TRBV3-1,-,-,TRBJ1-4
CATSDLSGQETQYF,TGTGCCACCAGTGATTTATCGGGACAAGAGACCCAGTACTTC,TRBV24-1,-,few,TRBJ2-5
CALKRSSSEAFF,TGTGCTTTAAAAAGGAGTTCGTCTGAAGCTTTCTTT,TRBV30,-,few,TRBJ1-1
CASSLTGGSNEQFF,TGCGCCAGCAGCTTGACAGGGGGCTCTAATGAGCAGTTCTTC,TRBV5-1,TRBD1,-,TRBJ2-1